A single sample is the source of the 21 T cell receptor beta chains below, sequenced in a study of CD8+ T cells in alopecia areata. A sort of pooled cutaneous lymph node cells used CD4, CD8alpha, NKG2D, NKG2ACE and other stains. Reverse transcribed after extraction, RNA yielded cDNA as the sequencing template. TCRdb's table, derived via immunoSEQ multiplex PCR, lists solely in-frame clones and lacks some. The sample presents about 270,000 clones, none singletons. Sample: CD4+ T cells sorted from a lymph node. These receptors all come from a C3H/HeJ mouse with alopecia areata. As its MHC haplotype, the strain has H2-k.

This clone has only a few counts. Genes and germline come from the mouse. Sequencing ends 4 residues short of the CDR3 end; the germline J gene provides the rest. The J gene is TRBJ2-3, the V gene TRBV31; 8 nucleotides agree with TRBD2. The CDR3 covers 15 residues. Looked up from germline, CDR1 is GKSSPN and CDR2 is SITVG. Trimming cost V 0 bases and J 0 bases; bases outside gene matches: 2. The CDR3 sequence is CAWSLWGDSAETLYF. The DNA read from the CDR3 is TGTGCCTGGAGTCTCTGGGGGGACAGTGCAGAA.

To note about this clone: Mouse gene names apply. The sequenced part of the CDR3 DNA is TGTGCCTGGAGTAGAAAGGGGTCTACACAGGGCTCC. Amino acids: CAWSRKGSTQGS. The CDR3 reads in full as CAWSRKGSTQGSDYTF. The chain combines TRBV31 with TRBJ1-2, with a weak D call TRBD1 (6 bases). The sequence runs out 4 residues before the end of the CDR3; the remainder is reconstructed from the germline J gene. This CDR3 has 16 amino acids. CDR1 and CDR2 (germline): GKSSPN, SITVG. Trimming removed 2 bases at V and 4 bases at J, with 20 bases between.

Ten or more counts support this clone. Mouse names are used for the genes. The read terminates 4 residues before the CDR3 end, so the remaining end is supplied by the germline J gene. Other DNA sequences in this sample translate to the same CDR3. The chain joins TRBV1 to TRBJ1-1; TRBD1 is a possible D gene (5 bases). The germline V gene has CDR1 NSQYPW and CDR2 LRSPGD (reference sequence). The length of the CDR3 is 12 residues. V gave up 2 bases and J gave up 4 bases, with 5 bases separating them. CDR3 bases read: TGCACCTGCAGTGCACAGGGCACA. This translates into CTCSAQGT. The CDR3 as a whole reads CTCSAQGTEVFF.

This clone appeared a few times. The genes and germline here are from mouse. Within the sample, other DNA sequences also encode this same CDR3. The CDR3 loop is CTCSAVGGDNYAEQFF. The DNA read from the CDR3 is TGCACCTGCAGTGCAGTCGGGGGGGATAACTATGCT. The chain carries TRBV1 and TRBJ2-1; TRBD2 matches 7 bases. The missing CDR3 end, 4 residues past where the read stops, is filled in from the germline J gene. The V gene's germline CDR1 is NSQYPW and CDR2 LRSPGD (reference sequence). The CDR3 consists of 16 residues. Trimming cost V 1 base and J 0 bases; bases outside gene matches: 3.

In its sample, this clone was seen a few times. Genes and germline come from the mouse. The read ends 4 residues shy of where the CDR3 ends; the end is completed using the germline J gene. The chain uses TRBV1 and TRBJ2-5; TRBD1 agrees at 10 bases. Trimming removed 5 bases from V and 2 bases from J; junction bases left unmatched: 4. Germline CDR1 reads NSQYPW; CDR2 reads LRSPGD (reference sequence). The CDR3 spans 15 residues. Here the CDR3 reads CTCSWDRGGQDTQYF. The CDR3 DNA, read in part, is TGCACCTGCAGTTGGGACAGGGGAGGCCAAGAC.

This clone was seen a few times. Mouse names are used for the genes. The CDR3 end is not reached by the read, which stops 4 residues before it; the germline J gene fills it in. The chain recombines TRBV29 with TRBJ2-4, with 8 bases identical to TRBD1. In germline, CDR1 is MSHET, CDR2 SYDVDS. The CDR3 totals 12 residues. The sequenced CDR3 bases are TGTGCTAGCAGACGACAGGGGAAC. Its translation: CASRRQGN. The full CDR3 protein is CASRRQGNTLYF.

A few counts support this clone. The listed genes are named as in mouse. The missing CDR3 end, 4 residues past where the read stops, is filled in from the germline J gene. The sample holds other DNA sequences that translate to the same CDR3. This chain links TRBV19 with TRBJ2-7; 10 bases map to TRBD2. Germline trimming cut 4 bases from V and 3 bases from J; bases unmatched to any gene: 4. This CDR3 comprises 14 residues. Germline-derived CDR1 and CDR2 are FNHDT and SITEND (reference sequence). CDR3 sequence: CASSPRLGGYEQYF. The DNA read from the CDR3 is TGTGCCAGCAGTCCTCGACTGGGGGGCTAT.

Concerning this clone: Gene names denote mouse genes. Read coverage stops 4 residues before the CDR3 terminus; the germline J gene supplies the remainder. The chain employs TRBV13-1 and TRBJ2-4; D is undetermined. CDR3 size: 13 residues. Germline values: CDR1 NSHNY, CDR2 SYGAGN. The CDR3 reads CASSDGLENTLYF. Incomplete CDR3 DNA: TGTGCCAGCAGTGATGGGCTGGAAAAC.

Concerning this clone: Genes and germline come from the mouse. The read gets to within 3 residues of the CDR3 end, and the germline J gene fills in the rest. The sample carries other DNA sequences with the same CDR3. The V gene is TRBV19, the J gene TRBJ1-6; D is possibly TRBD1 (6 bases). TRBJ1-6 counts as an open reading frame of uncertain function. CDR3 length: 14 amino acids. V was trimmed by 5 bases and J by 4 bases, leaving 10 bases between them. Germline CDR1 reads FNHDT; CDR2 reads SITEND (reference sequence). The DNA read from the CDR3 is TGTGCCAGCAGACAGGGAGGATATAATTCGCCC. It is translated as CASRQGGYNSP. The full CDR3 sequence reads CASRQGGYNSPLYF.

Details on this clone: Gene and germline names: mouse. The read falls 3 residues short of the CDR3 end, and the missing part is taken from the germline J gene. The V call is TRBV1, the J call TRBJ1-6; 8 bases agree with TRBD1. TRBJ1-6 counts as an open reading frame of uncertain function. The length of the CDR3 is 16 residues. Germline loops: CDR1 NSQYPW, CDR2 LRSPGD (reference sequence). V gave up 1 base and J gave up 6 bases; unmatched junction bases: 5. The CDR3 loop reads CTCSAGTGQGNSPLYF. CDR3 bases read: TGCACCTGCAGTGCAGGGACAGGGCAAGGTAATTCGCCC.

As for this clone: Here the gene names and germline are mouse. The sequence runs out 4 residues before the end of the CDR3; the remainder is reconstructed from the germline J gene. Within the sample, other DNA sequences also encode this same CDR3. The chain links TRBV13-1 to TRBJ2-3; 8 nucleotides line up with TRBD2. Germline V gene data show CDR1 as NSHNY and CDR2 as SYGAGN. Unmatched junction bases numbered 2, after V lost 2 bases and J lost 3 bases. The length of the CDR3 is 14 residues. CDR3 in amino acids: CASSEDWGAETLYF. CDR3 bases read: TGTGCCAGCAGTGAAGACTGGGGCGCAGAA.

In this sample, this clone turned up a few times. Here the gene names and germline are mouse. The CDR3 end lies 4 residues beyond the end of the read and is filled in from the germline J gene. This sample includes further DNA sequences coding for the same CDR3. The chain joins TRBV5 to TRBJ2-1; 8 nucleotides agree with TRBD1. From germline, CDR1 is LGHNA and CDR2 YNLKQL (reference sequence). With V trimmed by 4 bases and J by 1 base, 3 bases remained unmatched. The CDR3 sequence is 15 residues long. The CDR3 reads CASSPTGGNYAEQFF. CDR3 bases read: TGTGCCAGCAGCCCCACAGGGGGGAACTATGCT.

As for this clone: Genes and germline are mouse. The read terminates 4 residues before the CDR3 end, so the remaining end is supplied by the germline J gene. V usage is TRBV13-3 and J usage is TRBJ2-1, with 11 bases lining up with TRBD2. The CDR3 covers 14 residues. Trimming cost V 4 bases and J 6 bases; bases outside gene matches: 3. Germline values: CDR1 NNHDY, CDR2 SYVADS. The CDR3 here is CASSPLGGLAEQFF. The sequenced part of the CDR3 DNA is TGTGCCAGCAGTCCACTGGGGGGGCTTGCT.

As for this clone: Each gene name is a mouse one. The read falls 4 residues short of the CDR3 end, and the missing part is taken from the germline J gene. Other DNA sequences in this sample translate to the same CDR3. The chain joins TRBV13-3 to TRBJ2-1; the match to TRBD2 covers 9 bases. Looked up from germline, CDR1 is NNHDY and CDR2 is SYVADS. The V gene end was trimmed by 4 bases and the J gene end by 4 bases; junction bases not matched to a gene: 3. This CDR3 has 14 amino acids. Partial CDR3 DNA: TGTGCCAGCAGTCGAGACTGGGGGTATGCT. Protein sequence: CASSRDWGYA. The complete CDR3 sequence is CASSRDWGYAEQFF.

In its sample, this clone was seen a few times. Genes and germline are mouse. The read finishes 4 residues shy of the CDR3 end, and the germline J gene is used to complete it. This sequence joins TRBV5 and TRBJ2-1, with 9 bases aligning to TRBD2. Trimming at V came to 0 bases and at J to 4 bases, leaving 4 bases not matched to a gene. Germline-derived CDR1 and CDR2 are LGHNA and YNLKQL (reference sequence). This CDR3 has 16 amino acids. The sequenced CDR3 bases are TGTGCCAGCAGCCAAGACCGGGACTGGGAGTATGCT. Translated: CASSQDRDWEYA. The complete CDR3 protein is CASSQDRDWEYAEQFF.

This clone was seen more than once but under ten times. The gene names here belong to mouse. The missing CDR3 end, 4 residues past where the read stops, is filled in from the germline J gene. This chain joins TRBV13-2 and TRBJ1-1; D unresolved. Germline-derived CDR1 and CDR2 are NNHNN and SYGAGS (reference sequence). V was shortened by 2 bases and J by 2 bases, with 7 bases between the two germline ends. The CDR3 length is 13 residues. Incomplete CDR3 DNA: TGTGCCAGCGGTGAGCAACATAACACA. Amino acids: CASGEQHNT. In full, the CDR3 reads CASGEQHNTEVFF.

This clone has only a few counts. Germline and genes: mouse. The CDR3 end is not reached by the read, which stops 4 residues before it; the germline J gene fills it in. Distinct nucleotide sequences in the sample also encode this CDR3. This sequence joins TRBV13-3 and TRBJ1-1; D not certain. The CDR3 extends over 11 amino acids. Trimming pared 4 bases from V and 1 base from J, leaving 2 bases between. From germline, CDR1 is NNHDY and CDR2 SYVADS. This CDR3 is CASSQNTEVFF. The CDR3 bases that were read are TGTGCCAGCAGTCAAAACACA.

There are a few counts of this clone. Genes and germline are mouse. The read ends 3 residues shy of where the CDR3 ends; the end is completed using the germline J gene. Other DNA sequences in the sample encode the same CDR3. The chain has TRBV13-3 and TRBJ1-6; D may be TRBD1 (6 bases). TRBJ1-6 is labeled an ORF, and its function is uncertain. This CDR3 contains 14 residues. Germline loops: CDR1 NNHDY, CDR2 SYVADS. V was clipped by 5 bases and J by 3 bases, with 9 bases between them. CDR3 amino acids: CASRGTIYNSPLYF. The DNA read from the CDR3 is TGTGCCAGCAGAGGGACAATCTATAATTCGCCC.

As regards this clone: These gene names are mouse names. The CDR3 end falls 4 residues outside the read, so it is completed with the germline J gene. The chain recombines TRBV5 with TRBJ2-5; TRBD2 matches at 9 bases. Germline CDR1 and CDR2: LGHNA and YNLKQL (reference sequence). This CDR3 spans 15 amino acids. The chain's CDR3 is CASSQEWDWEDTQYF. The part of the CDR3 DNA that was read is TGTGCCAGCAGCCAAGAGTGGGACTGGGAAGAC.

To note about this clone: A much larger clone differs from this one at a single base, so this may be a read error. The gene names here belong to mouse. The CDR3 extends 4 residues past the end of the read, so its final part is completed from the germline J gene. Other DNA sequences in the same sample also yield this CDR3. V gene TRBV19 combines with J gene TRBJ2-1, with D perhaps TRBD1 (6 bases). The V gene lost 5 bases and the J gene lost 4 bases, with 7 bases spanning the gap. The CDR3 has 12 residues. Germline values: CDR1 FNHDT, CDR2 SITEND (reference sequence). The sequenced part of the CDR3 DNA is TGTGCCAGCAGGGACAGATATGCT. This sequence encodes CASRDRYA. The CDR3 as a whole reads CASRDRYAEQFF.

To note about this clone: The gene names here belong to mouse. The read ends 4 residues early relative to the CDR3; the germline J gene fills the gap. This chain uses TRBV5 with TRBJ2-5; D gene ambiguous. The germline gives CDR1 LGHNA, CDR2 YNLKQL (reference sequence). The CDR3 has 13 amino acids. CDR3 DNA, as far as it was read: TGTGCCAGCAGCCAAGACTGGAAAGAC. Its protein product is CASSQDWKD. Given in full, the CDR3 is CASSQDWKDTQYF.